The 18 T cell receptor beta chains reported below all come from one sample, sequenced in a study of cytomegalovirus exposure and HLA in healthy donors. PCR employed 60 Vbeta and 13 Jbeta primers. TCRdb's copy holds only in-frame clones and misses some; the assay was immunoSEQ multiplex PCR. This sample has approximately 190,000 clones, with 77% found just once. Sequenced: PBMCs. The receptors were gathered from a woman aged 30 to 39 in good health and CMV-seropositive.

The V gene is TRBV18, the J gene TRBJ2-5, with D possibly TRBD2 on 5 matching bases. The V end lost 0 bases, the J end lost 7 bases, and 18 bases lay between the germline ends. The germline V gene has CDR1 KGHSH and CDR2 LQKENI. The CDR3 sequence is 16 residues long. In DNA, the CDR3 is TGTGCCAGCTCACCACCGTCTGGCGGTGGCGAGGGGACCCAGTACTTC. Translation: CASSPPSGGGEGTQYF.

The chain combines TRBV10-3 with TRBJ2-4, with a weak D call TRBD1 (6 bases). Trimming left V 3 bases short and J 4 bases short, with 16 bases between. Per germline, CDR1 ENHRY and CDR2 SYGVKD. This CDR3 has 16 residues. CDR3 in DNA: TGTGCCATCAGTGAAGGTATCGGACAGAGGAAAAACATTCAGTACTTC. This gives the protein CAISEGIGQRKNIQYF.

This clone was seen once. The chain employs TRBV7-9 and TRBJ2-3; possibly TRBD2 for D (6 bases). The V gene's germline CDR1 is SEHNR and CDR2 FQNEAQ (reference sequence). The CDR3 runs to 16 residues. Trimming left V 5 bases short and J 1 base short, with 16 bases between. The CDR3 sequence is CASSIGLGLGTDTQYF. CDR3 nucleotides: TGTGCCAGCAGCATCGGATTGGGACTCGGCACAGATACGCAGTATTTT.

J is TRBJ1-5 and V is TRBV10-3; perhaps TRBD1 as D (5 bases). Between the trimmed V and J ends, which lost 4 bases and 3 bases, there was a span of 10 bases. The CDR3 covers 14 residues. The germline V gene has CDR1 ENHRY and CDR2 SYGVKD. The CDR3 DNA reads TGTGCCATCAGTGTCCAGGGCTCCAATCAGCCCCAGCATTTT. This sequence encodes CAISVQGSNQPQHF.

V and J are TRBV7-2 and TRBJ1-1; 7 bases match TRBD1. The CDR3 extends over 14 amino acids. Germline V gene sequence: CDR1 SGHTA, CDR2 FQGNSA. The chain's CDR3 is CSSGQGGLNTEAFF. CDR3 in DNA: TGTTCCTCGGGGCAGGGGGGTCTGAACACTGAAGCTTTCTTT.

The V call is TRBV4-2, the J call TRBJ1-1; a possible D gene is TRBD1 (6 bases). V shed 2 bases and J shed 1 base, with 14 bases lying between them. The germline CDR1 and CDR2 sequences are LGHNA and YNFKEQ. The CDR3 runs to 16 residues. CDR3: CASSQNEGVWNTEAFF. The CDR3 nucleotides read TGTGCCAGCAGCCAAAATGAGGGGGTATGGAACACTGAAGCTTTCTTT.

The chain is built from TRBV7-2 and TRBJ2-7, with a tentative D call TRBD1 (6 bases). V dropped 0 bases and J dropped 2 bases, with 11 bases sitting between them. This CDR3 is built from 15 residues. The germline CDR1 and CDR2 sequences are SGHTA and FQGNSA. The chain's CDR3 is CASSLAPGATYEQYF. CDR3 bases: TGTGCCAGCAGCTTAGCTCCAGGGGCGACCTACGAGCAGTACTTC.

The chain has TRBV15 and TRBJ2-5; TRBD1 matches 12 bases. The germline gives CDR1 LNHNV, CDR2 YYDKDF (reference sequence). With 3 bases clipped from V and 5 bases from J, the junction kept 4 bases outside the gene matches. This CDR3 has 15 amino acids. CDR3 sequence reads: CATSSRDRGLETQYF. The CDR3 DNA reads as TGTGCCACCAGCAGCCGGGACAGGGGGCTTGAGACCCAGTACTTC.

This clone was detected only a few times. This chain links TRBV6-1 with TRBJ2-4; D is undetermined. There are 15 residues in the CDR3. In germline, CDR1 is MNHNS, CDR2 SASEGT. The germline V and J ends were trimmed by 4 bases and 0 bases, with 10 bases remaining between them. CDR3 nucleotides: TGTGCCAGCAGTGCCCCCCAACTAGCCAAAAACATTCAGTACTTC. Translation gives CASSAPQLAKNIQYF.

The V call is TRBV18, the J call TRBJ2-1, with D perhaps matching TRBD2 (5 bases). CDR1 and CDR2 from the germline V gene are KGHSH and LQKENI. CDR3 length: 16 amino acids. V was trimmed by 1 base and J by 0 bases, leaving 10 bases between them. The CDR3 loop is CASSPLYGVSYNEQFF. CDR3 in DNA: TGTGCCAGCTCACCACTGTACGGGGTCTCCTACAATGAGCAGTTCTTC.

The J gene is TRBJ2-3, the V gene TRBV5-1; D is uncertain. V was shortened by 4 bases and J by 0 bases, with 12 bases between the two germline ends. From germline, CDR1 is SGHRS and CDR2 YFSETQ. The CDR3 is made up of 15 amino acids. CDR3 in DNA: TGCGCCAGCAGCCCGAGCGAGACTAGCACAGATACGCAGTATTTT. It codes for CASSPSETSTDTQYF.

This chain links TRBV6-6 with TRBJ2-7, with 8 positions matching TRBD1. V shed 6 bases, J shed 0 bases, and the junction held 4 bases outside the gene matches. This CDR3 region has 14 residues. Germline V gene lookup returns CDR1 MNHNY and CDR2 SVGAGI (reference sequence). DNA of the CDR3: TGTGCCAGCAGCTGGGGGACAGGCTCCTACGAGCAGTACTTC. It translates to CASSWGTGSYEQYF.

DNA for the CDR3: TGTGCCAGCAGTTTATTACACACCGCAGAGACCCAGTACTTC. It yields the protein CASSLLHTAETQYF. This rearrangement joins TRBV28 to TRBJ2-5; D call uncertain. CDR3 length: 14 residues. Germline CDR1 is MDHEN and CDR2 is SYDVKM. Trimming shortened V by 1 base and J by 4 bases, and 10 bases separated the two germline ends.

The J gene is TRBJ2-3, the V gene TRBV7-8; 8 positions agree with TRBD1. The CDR3 length is 13 residues. Germline values: CDR1 SGHVS, CDR2 FQNEAQ. V gave up 3 bases and J gave up 10 bases; unmatched junction bases: 6. The CDR3 DNA follows: TGTGCCAGCAGCTTGGGGACAGGCACGGCGCAGTATTTT. Protein sequence: CASSLGTGTAQYF.

This clone occurred once. The CDR3 spells CASSYRGTGGEQYF. The DNA for the CDR3 is TGTGCCAGCAGCTATAGAGGGACAGGGGGCGAGCAGTACTTC. The J gene is TRBJ2-7, the V gene TRBV9, with TRBD1 matching 11 bases. Germline trimming cut 4 bases from V and 6 bases from J; bases unmatched to any gene: 6. This CDR3 contains 14 residues. Germline loops: CDR1 SGDLS, CDR2 YYNGEE. Looking up the rest from reference TRBV9 and TRBJ2-7 gives the full variable domain: DSGVTQTPKHLITATGQRVTLRCSPRSGDLSVYWYQQSLDQGLQFLIQYYNGEERAKGNILERFSAQQFPDLHSELNLSSLELGDSALYFCASSYRGTGGEQYFGPGTRLTVT.

The V and J genes are TRBV2 and TRBJ1-1, with 11 bases matching TRBD1. J gave up 5 bases and V 8 bases, and 7 bases lay outside the gene matches. The CDR3 sequence is 14 residues long. The germline V gene encodes CDR1 SNHLY and CDR2 FYNNEI. The CDR3 protein is CASGGQGDTTEAFF. The CDR3 region has the DNA TGTGCCAGCGGGGGACAGGGGGATACAACTGAAGCTTTCTTT. The full variable domain, with the rest looked up from reference TRBV2 and TRBJ1-1, is EPEVTQTPSHQVTQMGQEVILRCVPISNHLYFYWYRQILGQKVEFLVSFYNNEISEKSEIFDDQFSVERPDGSNFTLKIRSTKLEDSAMYFCASGGQGDTTEAFFGQGTRLTVV.

This clone was seen only a few times. The rearrangement uses TRBV4-2 and TRBJ2-5; a weak D match, TRBD2 (6 bases). This CDR3 has 14 residues. From germline, CDR1 is LGHNA and CDR2 YNFKEQ. V lost 4 bases, J lost 7 bases, and 16 bases lay in between. The CDR3, as DNA: TGTGCCAGCAGCCCCCGACTAGTTCAGGGGACCCAGTACTTC. Protein product: CASSPRLVQGTQYF.

The CDR3, as DNA: TGTGCCAGCAGCTCTAGGGCCTCCCGGGGCACCGGGGAGCTGTTTTTT. It encodes CASSSRASRGTGELFF. The J gene is TRBJ2-2, the V gene TRBV7-2, with D perhaps TRBD2 (5 bases). Germline loops: CDR1 SGHTA, CDR2 FQGNSA. This CDR3 contains 16 residues. Trimming took off 4 bases at V and 4 bases at J, with 16 bases between the two ends.